This record covers a single TCR beta chain. Original processing methods: The assay estimated nucleated cells by amplifying reference gene primers. The assay was immunoSEQ multiplex PCR, and TCRdb's table has in-frame clones only and misses some. V, J and clone size are those of that table, while D and trimming were read from the DNA. Of approximately 70,000 clones listed, 86% are singletons. These data belong to a study of blood T cell repertoires in COVID-19. For the study at large: Whether acute or convalescent, the COVID-19 samples came from the United States, Italy and Spain. The analysed material was cDNA or gDNA that came from T cells, B-cell-depleted T cells, or PBMCs.

The CDR3 consists of 14 residues. CDR1 is SGHAT, CDR2 FQNNGV, per germline. The ends lost 0 bases at V and 3 bases at J; junction bases unmatched: 2. Sequencing was done on a sample of peripheral blood. The chain joins TRBV11-2 to TRBJ2-7; the match to TRBD2 covers 7 bases. This sequence originates from a man between 65 and 85 years old with active COVID-19. CDR3 residues: CASSLDGLVYEQYF. The CDR3 DNA reads as TGTGCCAGCAGCTTAGACGGACTAGTCTACGAGCAGTACTTC.